This TCR beta chain was retrieved from a study of T-cell reconstitution after alpha-beta-depleted transplantation in children. This clonotype was observed many times. What it binds is not known. Per germline, CDR1 KGHDR and CDR2 SFDVKD. V dropped 4 bases and J dropped 3; count of bases not matched to a gene: 7. This CDR3 comprises 16 residues. Broader study findings: About two months after transplant, alpha-beta T cells reportedly came from several hundred expanded graft clones. Several patients had high TCRbeta diversity at day 60; it came from surviving recipient T cells and thymic progenitors.

This sample's TCRbeta library carried unique molecular identifier barcodes. TCRdb recomputed calls from the PCR reads with MiXCR, one row per CDR3 protein. The table records almost 600,000 distinct CDR3 sequences, about a quarter of them present only once. This material consisted of PBMCs, taken before TCRalphabeta/CD19-depleted stem cell transplant. The receptor's source is a boy younger than two with Wiskott-Aldrich syndrome, due to receive a stem cell transplant. The chain recombines TRBV24-1 with TRBJ1-5, with 8 bases lining up with TRBD1. CDR3 protein: CATSDHGQGDNQPQHF. The DNA of the CDR3 is TGTGCCACCAGTGACCACGGACAGGGTGACAATCAGCCCCAGCATTTT.